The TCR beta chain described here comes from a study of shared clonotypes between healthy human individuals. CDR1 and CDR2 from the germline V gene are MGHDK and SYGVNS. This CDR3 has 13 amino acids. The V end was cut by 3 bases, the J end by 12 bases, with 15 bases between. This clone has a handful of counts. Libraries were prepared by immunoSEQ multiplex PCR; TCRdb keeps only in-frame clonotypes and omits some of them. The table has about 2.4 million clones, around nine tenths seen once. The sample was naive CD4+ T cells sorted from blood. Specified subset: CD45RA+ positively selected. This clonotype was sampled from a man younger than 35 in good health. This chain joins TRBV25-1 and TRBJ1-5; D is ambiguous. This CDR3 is CASSDSGGRVQHF. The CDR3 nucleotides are TGTGCCAGCAGTGACTCGGGAGGGCGAGTCCAGCATTTT.